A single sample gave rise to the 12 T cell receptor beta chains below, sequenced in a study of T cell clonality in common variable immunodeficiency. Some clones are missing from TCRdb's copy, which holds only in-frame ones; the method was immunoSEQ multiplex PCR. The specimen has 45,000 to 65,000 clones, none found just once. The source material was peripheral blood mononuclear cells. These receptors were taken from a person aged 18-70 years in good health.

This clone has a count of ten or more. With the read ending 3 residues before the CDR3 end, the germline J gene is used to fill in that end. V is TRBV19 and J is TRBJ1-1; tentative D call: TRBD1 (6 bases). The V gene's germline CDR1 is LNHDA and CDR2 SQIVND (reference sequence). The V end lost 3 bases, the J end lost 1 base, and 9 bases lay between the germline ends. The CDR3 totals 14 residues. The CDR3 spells CASSMGHPNTEAFF. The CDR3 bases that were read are TGTGCCAGTAGTATGGGACACCCGAACACTGAA.

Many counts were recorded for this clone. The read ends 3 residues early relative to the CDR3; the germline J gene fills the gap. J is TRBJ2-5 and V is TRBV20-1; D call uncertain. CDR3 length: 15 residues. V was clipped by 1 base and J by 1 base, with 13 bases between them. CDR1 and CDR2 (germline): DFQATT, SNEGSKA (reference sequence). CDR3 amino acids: CSARVSVGSQETQYF. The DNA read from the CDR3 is TGCAGTGCTAGAGTATCGGTGGGCTCCCAAGAGACC.

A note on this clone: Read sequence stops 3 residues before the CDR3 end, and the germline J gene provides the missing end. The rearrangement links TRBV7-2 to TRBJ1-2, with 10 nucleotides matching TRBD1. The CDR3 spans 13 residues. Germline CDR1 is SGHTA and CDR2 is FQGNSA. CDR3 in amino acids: CASTRDRGYDYTF. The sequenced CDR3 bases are TGTGCCAGCACCCGGGACAGGGGCTACGAC. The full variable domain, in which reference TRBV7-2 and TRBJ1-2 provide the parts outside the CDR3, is GAGVSQSPSNKVTEKGKDVELRCDPISGHTALYWYRQSLGQGLEFLIYFQGNSAPDKSGLPSDRFSAERTGGSVSTLTIQRTQQEDSAVYLCASTRDRGYDYTFGSGTRLTVV.

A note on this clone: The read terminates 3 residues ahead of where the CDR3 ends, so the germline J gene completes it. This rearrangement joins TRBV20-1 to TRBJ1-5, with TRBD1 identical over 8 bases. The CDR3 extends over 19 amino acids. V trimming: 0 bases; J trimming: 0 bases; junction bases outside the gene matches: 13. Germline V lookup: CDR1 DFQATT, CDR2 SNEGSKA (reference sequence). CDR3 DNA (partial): TGCAGTGCTAGAGATAGGGACAGGCGGACTCGGGATAGCAATCAGCCC. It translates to CSARDRDRRTRDSNQP. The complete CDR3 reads CSARDRDRRTRDSNQPQHF.

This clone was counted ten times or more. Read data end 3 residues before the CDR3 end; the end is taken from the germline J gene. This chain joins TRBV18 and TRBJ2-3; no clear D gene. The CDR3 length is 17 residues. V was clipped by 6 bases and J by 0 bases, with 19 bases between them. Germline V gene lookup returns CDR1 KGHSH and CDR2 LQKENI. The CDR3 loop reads CASSPAPLASSTDTQYF. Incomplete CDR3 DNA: TGTGCCAGCTCCCCCGCGCCACTTGCCTCTAGCACAGATACG.

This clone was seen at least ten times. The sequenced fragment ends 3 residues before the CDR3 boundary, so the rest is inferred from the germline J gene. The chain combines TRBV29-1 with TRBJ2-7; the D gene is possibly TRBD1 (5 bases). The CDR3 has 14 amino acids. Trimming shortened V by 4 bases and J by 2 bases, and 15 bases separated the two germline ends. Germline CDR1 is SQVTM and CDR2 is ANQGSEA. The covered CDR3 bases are TGCAGCGTTGCCAGAGAAGACAGCACCTACGAG. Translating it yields CSVAREDSTYE. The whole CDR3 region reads CSVAREDSTYEQYF.

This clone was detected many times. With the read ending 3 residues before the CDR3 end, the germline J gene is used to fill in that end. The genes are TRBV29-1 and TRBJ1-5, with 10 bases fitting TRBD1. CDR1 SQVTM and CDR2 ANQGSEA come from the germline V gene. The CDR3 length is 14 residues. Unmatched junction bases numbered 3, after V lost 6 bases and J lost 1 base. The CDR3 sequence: CSVRTGGSNQPQHF. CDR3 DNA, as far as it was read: TGCAGCGTGCGGACAGGGGGAAGCAATCAGCCC.

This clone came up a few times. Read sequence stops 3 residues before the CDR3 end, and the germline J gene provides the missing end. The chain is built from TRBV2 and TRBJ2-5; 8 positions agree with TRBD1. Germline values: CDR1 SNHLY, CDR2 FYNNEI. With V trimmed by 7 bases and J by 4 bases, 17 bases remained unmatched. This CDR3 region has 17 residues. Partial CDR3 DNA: TGTGCCAGCAACGGAGGTGGCTTAGGACAGGGAGGAGAGACC. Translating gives CASNGGGLGQGGET. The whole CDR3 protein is CASNGGGLGQGGETQYF.

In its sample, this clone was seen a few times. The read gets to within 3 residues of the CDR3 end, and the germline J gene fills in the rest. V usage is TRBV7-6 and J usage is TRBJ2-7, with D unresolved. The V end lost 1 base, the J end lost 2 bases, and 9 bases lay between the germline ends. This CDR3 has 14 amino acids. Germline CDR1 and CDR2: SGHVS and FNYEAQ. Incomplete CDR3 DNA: TGTGCCAGCAGCTTAGAGGCAGGCACCTACGAG. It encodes CASSLEAGTYE. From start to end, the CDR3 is CASSLEAGTYEQYF.

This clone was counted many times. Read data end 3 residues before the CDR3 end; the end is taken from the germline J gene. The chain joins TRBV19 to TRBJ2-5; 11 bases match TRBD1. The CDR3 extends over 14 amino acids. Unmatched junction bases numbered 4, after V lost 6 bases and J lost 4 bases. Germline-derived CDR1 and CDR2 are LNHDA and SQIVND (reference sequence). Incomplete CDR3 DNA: TGTGCCAGTAGATGGGACAGGGGGTCAGAGACC. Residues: CASRWDRGSET. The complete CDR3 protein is CASRWDRGSETQYF. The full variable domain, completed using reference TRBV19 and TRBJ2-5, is DGGITQSPKYLFRKEGQNVTLSCEQNLNHDAMYWYRQDPGQGLRLIYYSQIVNDFQKGDIAEGYSVSREKKESFPLTVTSAQKNPTAFYLCASRWDRGSETQYFGPGTRLLVL.

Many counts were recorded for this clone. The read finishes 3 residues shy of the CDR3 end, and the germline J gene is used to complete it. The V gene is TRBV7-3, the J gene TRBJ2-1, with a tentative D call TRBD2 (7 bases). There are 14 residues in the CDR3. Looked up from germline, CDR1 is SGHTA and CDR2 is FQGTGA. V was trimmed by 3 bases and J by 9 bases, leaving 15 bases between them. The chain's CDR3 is CASSFQGGGAEQFF. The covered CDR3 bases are TGTGCCAGCAGCTTCCAGGGTGGGGGGGCTGAG.

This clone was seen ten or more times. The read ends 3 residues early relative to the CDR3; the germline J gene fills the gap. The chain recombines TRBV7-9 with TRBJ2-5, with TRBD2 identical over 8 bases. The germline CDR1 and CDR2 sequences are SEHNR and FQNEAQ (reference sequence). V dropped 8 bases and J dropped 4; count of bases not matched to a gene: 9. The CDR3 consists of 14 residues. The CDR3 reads CASRDGGAGETQYF. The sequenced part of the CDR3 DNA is TGTGCCAGCCGGGACGGGGGGGCAGGAGAGACC.